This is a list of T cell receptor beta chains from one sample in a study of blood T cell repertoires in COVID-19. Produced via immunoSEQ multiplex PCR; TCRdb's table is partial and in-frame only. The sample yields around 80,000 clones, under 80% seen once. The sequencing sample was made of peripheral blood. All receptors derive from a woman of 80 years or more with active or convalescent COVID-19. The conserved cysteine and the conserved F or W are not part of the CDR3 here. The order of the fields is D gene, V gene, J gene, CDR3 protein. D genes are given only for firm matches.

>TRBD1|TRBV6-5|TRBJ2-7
ASSFSGDRADEQY
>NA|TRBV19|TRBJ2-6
ASNPGHSGANVLT
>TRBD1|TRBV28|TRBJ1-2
ASSLVGETGDYGYT
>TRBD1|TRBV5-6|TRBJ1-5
ASSRTGGMNQPQH
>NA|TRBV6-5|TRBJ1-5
ASSRSPENQPQH
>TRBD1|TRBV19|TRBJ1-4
ASSEPGQGREKLF
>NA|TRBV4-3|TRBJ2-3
ASSQDPVTDLSTDTQY
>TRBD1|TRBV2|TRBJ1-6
ASSPDRGWGSPLH
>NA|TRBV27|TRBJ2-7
ASSLTAAAYEQY
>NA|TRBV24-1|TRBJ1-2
ATSDRTWAGGYT
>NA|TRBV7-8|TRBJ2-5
ASSPKIADAQETQY
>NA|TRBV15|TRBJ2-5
ATSYGHLQETQY
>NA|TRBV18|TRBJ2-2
ASAEQAPGELF
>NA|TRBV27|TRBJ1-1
ASSHSRGNTEAF
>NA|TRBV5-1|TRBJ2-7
ASSLHADSYEQY
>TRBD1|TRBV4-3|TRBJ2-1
ASSQDPGQGAWNEQF
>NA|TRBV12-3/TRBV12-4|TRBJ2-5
ASSSQRETQY
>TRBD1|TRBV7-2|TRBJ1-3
ASSPGTAHSGNTIY
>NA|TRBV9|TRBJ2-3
ASSVRTNPTDTQY
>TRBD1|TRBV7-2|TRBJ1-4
ASSFLKATGSEKLF
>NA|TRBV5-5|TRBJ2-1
ASSFRGEVWNEQF
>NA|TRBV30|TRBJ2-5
AWSVSLVETQY
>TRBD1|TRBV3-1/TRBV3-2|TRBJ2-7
ASSLSGQKPYEQY
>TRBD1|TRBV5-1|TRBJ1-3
ASSAGQGAKGNTIY
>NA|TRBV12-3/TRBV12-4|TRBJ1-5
ASSRYSQPQH
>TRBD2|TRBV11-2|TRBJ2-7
ASSKTGSGGSYEQY
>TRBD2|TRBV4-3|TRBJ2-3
ASSQGGGEVGTDTQY
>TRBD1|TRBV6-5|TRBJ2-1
ASRYRGSYNEQF
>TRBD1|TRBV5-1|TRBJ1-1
ASSLGDRGVTEAF
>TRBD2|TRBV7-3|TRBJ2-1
ASSSSFSGGANEQF
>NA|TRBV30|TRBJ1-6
AWSVSRVGSSYNSPLH
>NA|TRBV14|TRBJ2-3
ASSPTIRRDTQY
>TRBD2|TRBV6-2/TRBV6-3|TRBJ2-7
ASSPRDYGEQY
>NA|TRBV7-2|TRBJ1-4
ASSLVAGPQATNEKLF
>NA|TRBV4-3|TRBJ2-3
ASSQDIRGDTQY
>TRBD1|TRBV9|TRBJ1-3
ASSTMTGGGNTIY
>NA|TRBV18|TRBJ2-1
ASSPSDNEQF
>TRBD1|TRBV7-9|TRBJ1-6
ASTSGTGYSPLH
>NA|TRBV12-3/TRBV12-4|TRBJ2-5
ASTPLRGETQY
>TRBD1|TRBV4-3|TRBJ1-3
ASSQGGTGGNTIY
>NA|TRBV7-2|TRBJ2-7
ASSLNRLAREQY
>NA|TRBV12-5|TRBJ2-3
ASGPGFRANTDTQY
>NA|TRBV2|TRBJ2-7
ASSEAGRVDYEQY